The 8 T cell receptor beta chains reported below all come from one sample, sequenced in a study of CD8+ T cells in alopecia areata. Once RNA had been extracted, it was reverse transcribed into cDNA to act as the sequencing template. Clones were sequenced by immunoSEQ multiplex PCR, and TCRdb holds only the in-frame ones, with some missing. There are over 150,000 clones in the sample; around 63% occur only once, and 1.7% lies in the top ten. The sequences come from CD4+ T cells sorted from blood, collected at week 0. The origin of the receptors is a human donor with alopecia areata.

The gene calls are TRBV28 and TRBJ2-1, with 12 bases identical to TRBD2. V was pared by 4 bases and J by 7 bases, with 8 bases of the junction left unmatched. Germline V gene data show CDR1 as MDHEN and CDR2 as SYDVKM. This CDR3 is 16 amino acids long. The CDR3 coding sequence is TGTGCCAGCAGTTCCCCTAGCGGGGGGGCCAGGAATGAGCAGTTCTTC. This sequence encodes CASSSPSGGARNEQFF.

This clone has a handful of counts. This rearrangement joins TRBV29-1 to TRBJ1-1; 7 nucleotides match TRBD1. V lost 6 bases and J lost 1; bases outside the gene matches: 8. The CDR3 contains 14 residues. CDR1 is SQVTM and CDR2 is ANQGSEA in the germline V gene. CDR3 DNA: TGCAGCGTCCGTTACCAGGGGGAGAACACTGAAGCTTTCTTT. It yields the protein CSVRYQGENTEAFF.

The chain employs TRBV25-1 and TRBJ2-3; D is possibly TRBD2 (5 bases). Germline CDR1 is MGHDK and CDR2 is SYGVNS. V was shortened by 8 bases and J by 2 bases, with 11 bases between the two germline ends. CDR3 size: 13 residues. Here the CDR3 reads CASRKRDTDTQYF. The CDR3, as DNA: TGTGCCAGCCGAAAGAGGGACACAGATACGCAGTATTTT.

This chain joins TRBV9 and TRBJ2-1, with TRBD1 matching 7 bases. The J segment lost 6 bases and the V segment lost 2 bases, leaving 11 bases of the junction unmatched. This CDR3 is 16 amino acids long. Germline CDR1 is SGDLS and CDR2 is YYNGEE. Here the CDR3 reads CASSVTPQTGPNEQFF. In DNA, the CDR3 is TGTGCCAGCAGCGTCACCCCCCAGACAGGGCCCAATGAGCAGTTCTTC.

This clone appeared a few times. The chain carries TRBV7-2 and TRBJ1-6; D uncertain. Germline assignment: CDR1 SGHTA and CDR2 FQGNSA. The CDR3 sequence is 13 residues long. Trimming removed 5 bases at V and 12 bases at J, with 14 bases between. DNA of the CDR3: TGTGCCAGCAGCCTGGTAGGAGGAAGACCCCTCCACTTT. This codes for CASSLVGGRPLHF.

The rearrangement uses TRBV4-3 and TRBJ2-3; D is possibly TRBD2 (5 bases). Trimming took off 2 bases at V and 2 bases at J, with 11 bases between the two ends. The CDR3 runs to 15 residues. Germline V gives CDR1 LGHNA, CDR2 YSLEER. CDR3 protein: CASSQLAGLTDTQYF. The CDR3 DNA follows: TGCGCCAGCAGCCAACTAGCCGGCCTCACAGATACGCAGTATTTT.

This clone has just a few counts. This sequence joins TRBV5-1 and TRBJ2-7; 8 positions agree with TRBD1. CDR3 length equals 14 residues. Germline loops: CDR1 SGHRS, CDR2 YFSETQ. The trim removed 5 bases at V and 4 bases at J, leaving 8 bases unmatched. The CDR3 nucleotides are TGCGCCAGCAGTCTCCGGACAGGGTGGTACGAGCAGTACTTC. This sequence encodes CASSLRTGWYEQYF.

The gene calls are TRBV9 and TRBJ2-3; perhaps D is TRBD1 or TRBD2 (5 bases each). This CDR3 spans 14 amino acids. V was cut by 2 bases and J by 1 base, with 8 bases left in between. In germline, CDR1 is SGDLS, CDR2 YYNGEE. The CDR3 spells CASSVSGRTDTQYF. CDR3 DNA sequence: TGTGCCAGCAGCGTTTCGGGGCGCACAGATACGCAGTATTTT.